These 25 T cell receptor beta chains were all obtained from the same sample, sequenced in a study of blood T cell repertoires in COVID-19. Using immunoSEQ multiplex PCR, the repertoire was profiled, and TCRdb retains in-frame clones only, with some absent. Among about 180,000 clones, over 75% were seen once, and the ten largest hold 6.5%. What was sequenced was peripheral blood. The receptor source for this set is a man in his 70s with active or convalescent COVID-19.

This rearrangement joins TRBV6-2 or TRBV6-3 to TRBJ1-5; 7 bases match TRBD1. Germline V gene sequence: CDR1 MNHEY, CDR2 SVGEGT. This CDR3 is built from 16 residues. The J segment lost 3 bases and the V segment lost 0 bases, leaving 5 bases of the junction unmatched. The chain's CDR3 is CASSYSMDRFNQPQHF. The CDR3 region has the DNA TGTGCCAGCAGTTACTCGATGGACAGGTTCAATCAGCCCCAGCATTTT.

V gene TRBV9 combines with J gene TRBJ1-2; TRBD1 aligns across 10 bases. The CDR3 covers 15 residues. With V trimmed by 0 bases and J by 8 bases, 7 bases remained unmatched. In germline, CDR1 is SGDLS, CDR2 YYNGEE. CDR3 residues: CASSVAGDRGKGYTF. For the CDR3, the DNA is TGTGCCAGCAGCGTAGCTGGGGACAGGGGAAAAGGCTACACCTTC.

This clone was recorded once. The chain is built from TRBV4-1 and TRBJ2-1, with 9 bases lining up with TRBD2. CDR1 MGHRA and CDR2 YSYEKL come from the germline V gene. V was clipped by 5 bases and J by 8 bases; unmatched bases: 13. The CDR3 sequence is 16 residues long. For the CDR3, the DNA is TGCGCCAGCAGCTATAACTCGGTAGCGGGGGAATATGAGCAGTTCTTC. Its protein is CASSYNSVAGEYEQFF.

This clone was counted between two and nine times. The chain uses TRBV9 and TRBJ2-2, with D uncertain. Germline V CDR1 and CDR2: SGDLS, YYNGEE. Trimming removed 3 bases at V and 0 bases at J, with 12 bases between. The CDR3 has 16 amino acids. The CDR3 DNA sequence: TGTGCCAGCAGCGCCCCAGCCGACTCGAACACCGGGGAGCTGTTTTTT. Encoded protein: CASSAPADSNTGELFF.

This clone has just a few counts. This chain connects TRBV2 to TRBJ1-1; weak D call: TRBD1 (5 bases). The CDR3 spans 15 residues. Trimming pared 4 bases from V and 5 bases from J, leaving 17 bases between. Germline V gives CDR1 SNHLY, CDR2 FYNNEI. The CDR3 nucleotides read TGTGCCAGCAGTGCAGGCGCCGGGGGGGAAACTGAAGCTTTCTTT. Translation gives CASSAGAGGETEAFF. Drawing the rest from reference TRBV2 and TRBJ1-1, the complete variable domain is EPEVTQTPSHQVTQMGQEVILRCVPISNHLYFYWYRQILGQKVEFLVSFYNNEISEKSEIFDDQFSVERPDGSNFTLKIRSTKLEDSAMYFCASSAGAGGETEAFFGQGTRLTVV.

This clone was counted once. The rearrangement joins TRBV7-2 to TRBJ1-6; D call uncertain. V was trimmed by 3 bases and J by 7 bases, leaving 13 bases between them. The CDR3 has 15 amino acids. Germline V gene sequence: CDR1 SGHTA, CDR2 FQGNSA. The CDR3 DNA reads TGTGCCAGCAGCTTGAATCAGATTCCAAATTCACCCCTCCACTTT. Protein: CASSLNQIPNSPLHF.

Only a few counts were recorded for this clone. The V call is TRBV5-1, the J call TRBJ1-2, with 9 bases identical to TRBD1. Germline CDR1 SGHRS, CDR2 YFSETQ. The CDR3 covers 15 residues. Losses at the gene ends were 3 bases for V and 7 bases for J; bases not matched to a gene: 10. For the CDR3, the DNA is TGCGCCAGCAGCTATGAACCGGGACAGGGAAGTGGCTACACCTTC. Protein: CASSYEPGQGSGYTF.

The chain joins TRBV6-5 to TRBJ2-3; no clear D. Germline V CDR1 and CDR2: MNHEY, SVGAGI. Between the trimmed V and J ends, which lost 2 bases and 1 base, there was a span of 4 bases. This CDR3 has 13 residues. CDR3: CASSYAGTDTQYF. CDR3 nucleotide sequence: TGTGCCAGCAGTTACGCGGGCACAGATACGCAGTATTTT.

The chain uses TRBV4-3 and TRBJ2-6, with TRBD1 matching over 8 bases. Germline CDR1 LGHNA, CDR2 YSLEER. This CDR3 region has 16 residues. Losses at the gene ends were 4 bases for V and 1 base for J; bases not matched to a gene: 3. The CDR3: CASSLRQGSGANVLTF. The CDR3 bases are TGCGCCAGCAGCCTTAGACAGGGGTCTGGGGCCAACGTCCTGACTTTC.

This chain connects TRBV20-1 to TRBJ2-5; 8 nucleotides line up with TRBD1. CDR3 length: 15 amino acids. The J segment lost 1 base and the V segment lost 3 bases, leaving 7 bases of the junction unmatched. Germline CDR1 and CDR2: DFQATT and SNEGSKA (reference sequence). CDR3 coding DNA: TGCAGTGCTAGTATTGACAGGGGTTTCCAAGAGACCCAGTACTTC. Translating gives CSASIDRGFQETQYF.

This clone was observed a handful of times. This sequence joins TRBV27 and TRBJ1-1, with a weak D call TRBD1 (5 bases). The CDR3 runs 14 residues. The V end lost 2 bases, the J end lost 0 bases, and 7 bases lay between the germline ends. The V gene's germline CDR1 is MNHEY and CDR2 SMNVEV (reference sequence). CDR3 bases: TGTGCCAGCAGTTTAAGGGGCATGAACACTGAAGCTTTCTTT. Amino acids: CASSLRGMNTEAFF.

This sequence joins TRBV7-2 and TRBJ1-2; 7 bases fit TRBD1. Germline V gives CDR1 SGHTA, CDR2 FQGNSA. V shed 0 bases, J shed 7 bases, and the junction held 17 bases outside the gene matches. The CDR3 sequence is 18 residues long. DNA of the CDR3: TGTGCCAGCAGCTTAGCGCTTACAAGAGGGCTAGGGGGCTTTGGCTACACCTTC. This gives the protein CASSLALTRGLGGFGYTF.

V and J are TRBV6-2 or TRBV6-3 and TRBJ1-4; a possible D gene is TRBD1 (5 bases). Germline CDR1 and CDR2: MNHEY and SVGEGT. CDR3 size: 12 residues. V shed 4 bases and J shed 10 bases, with 10 bases lying between them. CDR3 sequence reads: CASSLGTGKLFF. DNA of the CDR3: TGTGCCAGCAGTTTGGGAACAGGAAAACTGTTTTTT.

The chain employs TRBV5-4 and TRBJ2-7, with 14 bases fitting TRBD2. The germline V gene encodes CDR1 SGHNT and CDR2 YYREEE (reference sequence). V lost 4 bases, J lost 0 bases, and 15 bases stayed unmatched. The CDR3 contains 20 residues. This CDR3 reads CASSPGGRFGTSGSSYEQYF. The CDR3 region has the DNA TGTGCCAGCAGCCCCGGGGGAAGGTTTGGGACTAGCGGGAGCTCCTACGAGCAGTACTTC.

V usage is TRBV11-2 and J usage is TRBJ1-3; TRBD1 is a possible D gene (5 bases). Germline V gene lookup returns CDR1 SGHAT and CDR2 FQNNGV. The CDR3 contains 17 residues. V was cut by 1 base and J by 0 bases, with 13 bases left in between. CDR3 in amino acids: CASSLGGRVPSGNTIYF. In nucleotides, the CDR3 is TGTGCCAGCAGCTTAGGGGGGAGGGTTCCCTCTGGAAACACCATATATTTT.

This chain links TRBV2 with TRBJ2-7, with 12 bases identical to TRBD2. V lost 5 bases and J lost 4; bases outside the gene matches: 6. This CDR3 spans 15 amino acids. The germline V gene encodes CDR1 SNHLY and CDR2 FYNNEI. Here the CDR3 reads CASSSTSGRRYEQYF. The CDR3 DNA sequence: TGTGCCAGCAGTTCGACTAGCGGGAGACGGTACGAGCAGTACTTC.

This clone was recorded once. This chain links TRBV4-3 with TRBJ2-1, with a weak D call TRBD1 (5 bases). The CDR3 loop spans 17 amino acids. Per germline, CDR1 LGHNA and CDR2 YSLEER. The germline V and J ends were trimmed by 1 base and 4 bases, with 17 bases remaining between them. CDR3 in DNA: TGCGCCAGCAGCCAAGGGGCTCAGGGCGCCTATTACAATGAGCAGTTCTTC. It translates to CASSQGAQGAYYNEQFF.

CDR3 region: CASSSPGQGDQETQYF. In DNA, the CDR3 is TGTGCCAGCAGTTCACCGGGACAGGGAGATCAAGAGACCCAGTACTTC. This chain connects TRBV28 to TRBJ2-5, with 9 bases fitting TRBD1. V was pared by 4 bases and J by 2 bases, with 8 bases of the junction left unmatched. Germline lookup yields CDR1 MDHEN and CDR2 SYDVKM. The CDR3 covers 16 residues. Supplemented by reference TRBV28 and TRBJ2-5, the full variable domain reads DVKVTQSSRYLVKRTGEKVFLECVQDMDHENMFWYRQDPGLGLRLIYFSYDVKMKEKGDIPEGYSVSREKKERFSLILESASTNQTSMYLCASSSPGQGDQETQYFGPGTRLLVL.

The chain is built from TRBV11-2 and TRBJ1-2; tentatively, D is TRBD1 (5 bases). CDR1 SGHAT and CDR2 FQNNGV come from the germline V gene. There are 17 residues in the CDR3. Trimming removed 4 bases at V and 0 bases at J, with 18 bases between. This CDR3 is CASSSWGRRRSNYGYTF. The CDR3 DNA reads TGTGCCAGCAGCTCCTGGGGCAGGAGACGTTCTAACTATGGCTACACCTTC.

The chain has TRBV19 and TRBJ1-3; 9 bases agree with TRBD1. There are 16 residues in the CDR3. Germline V gene lookup returns CDR1 LNHDA and CDR2 SQIVND (reference sequence). V lost 3 bases, J lost 4 bases, and 7 bases stayed unmatched. The CDR3 region is CASSISRTGAGNTIYF. As DNA, the CDR3 is TGTGCCAGTAGTATTTCGCGGACAGGGGCAGGAAACACCATATATTTT. The whole variable domain, remainder taken from reference TRBV19 and TRBJ1-3, is DGGITQSPKYLFRKEGQNVTLSCEQNLNHDAMYWYRQDPGQGLRLIYYSQIVNDFQKGDIAEGYSVSREKKESFPLTVTSAQKNPTAFYLCASSISRTGAGNTIYFGEGSWLTVV.

This sequence joins TRBV2 and TRBJ2-3; possible D gene TRBD2, 6 bases. V lost 5 bases and J 2 bases, leaving 14 bases between the germline ends. The CDR3 consists of 15 residues. Germline CDR1 is SNHLY and CDR2 is FYNNEI. Here the CDR3 DNA reads TGTGCCAGCAGTCCGTCTAGCGCTTTCACAGATACGCAGTATTTT. It translates to CASSPSSAFTDTQYF. The full variable domain, rest sourced from reference TRBV2 and TRBJ2-3, is EPEVTQTPSHQVTQMGQEVILRCVPISNHLYFYWYRQILGQKVEFLVSFYNNEISEKSEIFDDQFSVERPDGSNFTLKIRSTKLEDSAMYFCASSPSSAFTDTQYFGPGTRLTVL.

The chain recombines TRBV5-4 with TRBJ2-7, with 11 bases identical to TRBD1. Germline V lookup: CDR1 SGHNT, CDR2 YYREEE (reference sequence). CDR3 length: 16 amino acids. The V and J ends lost 4 bases and 6 bases, in that order; junction bases with no gene match: 12. The CDR3, as DNA: TGTGCCAGCAGCCCCGCCGGGGGGACAGGGGGTTCCGAGCAGTACTTC. The encoded protein is CASSPAGGTGGSEQYF.

The chain joins TRBV11-2 to TRBJ1-3, with a possible D match to TRBD1 (5 bases). V was clipped by 2 bases and J by 0 bases, with 8 bases between them. The CDR3 spans 15 residues. Germline assignment: CDR1 SGHAT and CDR2 FQNNGV. The CDR3 sequence: CASSLSRASGNTIYF. The CDR3, as DNA: TGTGCCAGCAGCTTAAGCAGGGCCTCTGGAAACACCATATATTTT.

This clone was counted a few times. The V and J genes are TRBV10-1 and TRBJ1-1; D remains ambiguous. The CDR3 length is 13 residues. The V end lost 5 bases, the J end lost 0 bases, and 7 bases lay between the germline ends. CDR1 and CDR2 from the germline V gene are WNHNN and SYGVQD (reference sequence). The CDR3, as DNA: TGCGCCAGCAGTAATATTATGAACACTGAAGCTTTCTTT. Translated: CASSNIMNTEAFF.

The V call is TRBV27, the J call TRBJ1-2; D may be TRBD1 (5 bases). V lost 3 bases and J 1 base, leaving 9 bases between the germline ends. The V gene's germline CDR1 is MNHEY and CDR2 SMNVEV (reference sequence). CDR3 length equals 14 residues. The CDR3 protein is CASSLWRGNYGYTF. The DNA for the CDR3 is TGTGCCAGCAGTTTGTGGAGGGGTAACTATGGCTACACCTTC.